This TCR beta chain appears in the sequencing data of a study of cytomegalovirus exposure and HLA in healthy donors (dated by TCRdb to about 2017). About the investigation overall: According to an earlier analysis of a few hundred of the donors, about 190 million T cells yielded 117 million unique TCR beta sequences and about 300 Gb of sequence data. An early release that covered about 600 HLA-typed donors contained around 330 gigabases of sequencing data and tens of millions of unique TCR sequences. The T cell repertoires of several hundred subjects were profiled by immunosequencing and related to cytomegalovirus serostatus. Along with the approximately 600-subject first cohort, a separate validation cohort of over a hundred different subjects was used. The aim of the study was to test whether cataloging public T cell receptors could identify signatures of past pathogen exposure. Because of strong linkage in the cohort, roughly five DR-DQ haplotypes were treated as single units for association and clustering. Rather than using new phenotypic data, the later analysis identified candidate immune exposures from TCR beta sequences and from how often those sequences occurred across donors. Donor age, sex, ethnicity and CMV serostatus were compiled together with the repertoire data. To predict cytomegalovirus infection status, the study brought together high-throughput TCR immunosequencing, statistical association of individual TCRs with disease status, and machine learning. All discovery cohort repertoires had been generated using a single sequencing platform. A later analysis re-analyzed previously published TCR beta repertoires from roughly 630 donors and added high-resolution HLA genotyping to study TCR occurrence patterns. To decide whether each TCR beta V gene segment behaved as functional or pseudogenic, an earlier analysis of some 540 of the donors relied on high-throughput TCR beta sequencing. Class I and class II HLA loci were covered by the typing at four-digit resolution. On average, roughly 250,000 unique TCR beta nucleotide sequences were sequenced per donor among fewer than 500 genotyped donors of the cohort, with approximately 18% of those sequences being non-productive. Of the roughly 400 genotyped donors, around 81% fell in the genetic ancestry cluster associated with self-reported Caucasian donors. The number of donors typed differed by locus, with about 620-630 for A, B, C, DRB1 and DQB1, roughly 520 for DQA1, approximately 570 for DPA1, and some 440 for DPB1. Genome-wide SNP genotypes for about 65% of the roughly 700 donors were used in a later genetic analysis, which treated that subset as a discovery cohort. Broader findings and caveats from the paper: In vitro tests confirmed that a few of the cytomegalovirus-associated TCR beta chains recognize cytomegalovirus antigens. Linkage disequilibrium might explain the correlated functional status among segregating V segments, but an unknown experimental factor could not be excluded. Specific HLA alleles were associated with some 15,000 TCR beta sequences at a false discovery rate of 0.05 in a later analysis. According to a later analysis, TCR association rates differed among HLA loci, with DRB1 alleles showing the most associated TCRs and HLA-C alleles showing the fewest. A later analysis reported that several top co-occurrence clusters appeared linked to parvovirus B19, influenza, CMV and Epstein-Barr virus. A total of fewer than 200 TCR beta chains were listed by the study as associated with cytomegalovirus. When HLA alleles, especially DR and DQ, strongly co-occurred, attributing TCR associations to individual alleles was difficult. Broadly in line with IMGT annotations, most TCR beta V segments showed up in productive rearrangements about 87% or about 30% of the time in an earlier analysis of roughly 590 of the donors. Most TCR sequences were seen in very few donors, while some public TCRs were found in many individuals. The only immune exposure information available for the cohort was CMV serostatus. The classifier was reported to diagnose cytomegalovirus status with high specificity and sensitivity in both the original and validation cohorts. Because HLA typing was unavailable for some donors at each locus, only the typed subset was used in association tests. Sequencing depth was assumed to be roughly uniform across donors in the presence/absence analyses, though that assumption may not hold. Most CMV-associated TCR beta chains appeared to be HLA-restricted in a later analysis, and the HLA associations seemed to be driven largely by CMV exposure. In this cohort, only TCR beta chains were sequenced, and detectable features were limited by the absence of alpha or paired-chain data. A cluster of highly shared sequence variants was judged likely to represent a technical artifact of the sequencing pipeline. Because the 87-base-pair reads could not distinguish some IMGT-functional V segments, including TRBV6-2 and TRBV6-3, those segments were excluded. The earlier analysis of some 560 of the donors excluded some 15 rarely observed V segments, including chromosome 9 orphons, because counts were too low. In a later genetic analysis, fewer N-insertions in productive TCRs were reported among donors in an Asian-associated ancestry cluster than the 666-donor mean. In a later analysis, HLA-associated TCR beta chains showed more clonal expansion and lower generation probabilities than non-associated chains that were equally common. In a later genetic analysis, a missense DCLRE1C variant was associated with V-gene and J-gene trimming of TCR beta chains, and the association was replicated in an independent cohort. It was suggested by the authors that the approach could potentially be generalized to other disease states and immunological phenotypes. A further reported finding was that TCR beta sequences accurately predicted the HLA-A and HLA-B alleles for most subjects in the first cohort.

The library was generated by the immunoSEQ multiplex PCR assay. For the multiplex PCR, a mixture combining 60 forward primers for TCR Vbeta segments and 13 reverse primers for TCR Jbeta segments was used. Amplification of the CDR3 region of rearranged TCR beta genes was performed with a multiplex PCR assay on genomic DNA. The Illumina HiSeq System was used to sequence the amplified TCR beta libraries as 87-base-pair reads. For the original study's pipeline: A later analysis tallied 75 million to 85 million unique TCR beta chains across the 666 repertoires, and about 10 million of those chains were shared by two or more donors. To remove PCR and sequencing errors, raw reads were error-corrected and collapsed into unique sequences using a nearest-neighbor algorithm that merged closely related sequences. Alignment of CDR3 sequences to IMGT reference sequences was used to assign V, D and J gene segments. For a sequence to be retained, a match of at least six nucleotides was required to both a V gene segment and a J gene segment. Rearrangements were called productive when the CDR3 lacked stop codons and stayed in frame with V and J; all others were non-productive. CDR3 was defined according to IMGT convention as the region running from the second conserved V-encoded cysteine to the conserved J-encoded phenylalanine. The earlier analysis of about 590 of the donors excluded sequences that lacked an unambiguous match to a single V gene segment. An earlier analysis of a few hundred of the donors classified V segments as functional when productive rearrangements were above 56.7% and as segregating when the standard deviation between donors was above 5%. A statistical classification framework was built to diagnose cytomegalovirus status from the catalog of TCR beta chain sequences. V and J gene assignment, in a later analysis, came from comparing TCR nucleotide sequences with IMGT/GENE-DB human TR gene sequences. The TCRdist pipeline was used in a later analysis to assign CDR3 sequences and most-parsimonious VDJ recombination scenarios. In a later analysis, each TCR beta chain was defined by its CDR3 amino acid sequence together with its V-gene family, and reads lacking a unique V-gene family were excluded. To address suspected cross-contamination and a sequencing artifact, a later analysis removed a few hundred highly shared, low-generation-probability nucleotide sequences. A later analysis calculated a clonal expansion index for each public chain from normalized within-repertoire ranks of inferred template counts. In a later analysis, generation probabilities were computed with a VDJ recombination model fitted to out-of-frame rearrangements, and the resulting probabilities were checked against IGoR. In a later analysis, hypergeometric tests were used to score TCR-TCR, TCR-HLA and TCR-CMV co-occurrence, with a repertoire-size bias correction applied to TCR pairs. In a later analysis, false discovery rates were estimated by permuting HLA or CMV assignments 20 times. In a later analysis, co-occurring TCRs were grouped with DBSCAN, and TCRdist sequence similarity was added when clustering was performed within HLA-allele-positive subsets. For co-occurrence clustering, repertoires with fewer than 30,000 or more than 120,000 public chains were excluded, along with four or five repertoires with anomalous nucleotide sharing. Imported from immuneACCESS, the table was reduced by TCRdb to in-frame sequences with V and J called. These copies leave out some clones; in studies compared against another copy, an unresolved V gene accounts for under half, and the cause of the remainder is not known. V and J calls and clone size are given by that table; D and trimming were obtained from the DNA. The sample profile shows about 170,000 clones; under 85% of them were found once. More than 4% of the sample lies in the top ten.

The cohort consisted of approximately 690 healthy bone marrow donors. Cohort members were all nominally healthy when sampled, although unrecorded immune exposures were likely present. The donor was CMV seronegative and belonged to the group of around 350 seronegative cohort members. A peripheral blood sample was provided by each donor, and peripheral blood mononuclear cells were used for TCR beta sequencing. Genomic DNA extraction from the blood cell samples was performed with the Qiagen DNeasy Blood Extraction Kit. Turning to this clone: Its target antigen remains unknown. No base quality information exists; no much larger clone differs at one position.

The junction shows trimming of 5 bases on V and 4 bases on J, and the gene matches do not reach 13 bases of it. The cysteine opens and the phenylalanine closes a CDR3 of 17 amino acids. The CDR3 DNA has 51 bases and is translated from base 1. The germline V gene (reference sequence) specifies LNHDA as CDR1 and SQIVND as CDR2. The chain was built from TRBV19 and TRBJ1-1; a stretch of 10 junction bases matches TRBD1. The TCR comes from a man between 18 and 29 years old in good health and CMV-seronegative. Sequenced: PBMCs. Here is the DNA: TGTGCCAGTAGTTTGGACAGGGGGAATATGGTCGGCACTGAAGCTTTCTTT. It is translated as CASSLDRGNMVGTEAFF.